The source of this TCR beta chain is a study of blood T cells in healthy people across ages. There are 13 residues in the CDR3. Trimming removed 4 bases at V and 4 bases at J, with 10 bases between. In germline, CDR1 is MNHNS, CDR2 SASEGT. Healthy Caucasian individuals from Russia aged about 6 to 95 were enrolled as donors. Donors each provided 9.5 to 10 milliliters of peripheral blood. Next came a second PCR, run for roughly 7 to 12 cycles, which used a sample-barcoded 5' primer along with a J-beta primer mix. MiXCR was run by TCRdb on the 5' RACE reads, yielding one entry per CDR3 protein. The sample yields just over 800,000 distinct CDR3 sequences, around 68% seen once.

J is TRBJ1-2 and V is TRBV6-1; weak D call: TRBD1 (5 bases). The receptor's source is a man in his thirties or forties in good health. Sample: blood. Written as DNA, the CDR3 is TGTGCCAGCAGTGCGAGGGGTGGCTATGGCTACACCTTC. It encodes CASSARGGYGYTF.